This TCR beta chain was found in a study of blood T cell repertoires in COVID-19. The table came from immunoSEQ multiplex PCR; TCRdb's copy has only in-frame clones and leaves some out. Of more than 300,000 clones in the sample, approximately 92% were seen once. J was trimmed by 1 base and V by 0 bases; bases with no gene match: 4. The CDR3 is made up of 15 amino acids. CDR1 and CDR2 from the germline V gene are SGDLS and YYNGEE. Membership in each cohort depended on participant-reported clinical history. The sequence came from a woman under 40 who had recovered from COVID-19. Sequenced material: PBMCs or T cells enriched from blood (not recorded which). The rearrangement links TRBV9 to TRBJ2-7, with TRBD1 identical over 7 bases. The CDR3 loop is CASSVAGTASYEQYF. CDR3 DNA sequence: TGTGCCAGCAGCGTAGCTGGGACAGCTTCCTACGAGCAGTACTTC.